What follows describes a single T cell receptor beta chain. This clone was detected only a few times. This clone's antigen is unknown. No much larger clonotype is one base removed from it; base qualities were not supplied. These data belong to a study of neoadjuvant anti-PD-1 for oral cavity cancer (dated by TCRdb to the early 2020s). Study-level background: Patients mostly received three to four biweekly doses of nivolumab at 3 mg/kg before curative-intent surgical resection. Under RECIST 1.1, a patient counted as a responder if showing complete response, partial response or stable disease, and as a non-responder if showing progression. The parent correlative cohort included approximately twelve patients, with an approximately 30% response rate. Patients who did not progress were given a fourth nivolumab dose at about day 43 and had definitive surgical resection on days 50-56. Results the study describes overall, beyond this receptor: TCR analyses included only a few patients per response group, and the authors called for larger cohorts for validation. After neoadjuvant nivolumab, significantly higher T cell clonality (Gini index) was found within PBMCs in non-responders than in responders. Higher pretreatment blood Treg/Th17 ratios correlated with both higher pretreatment blood TCRbeta clonality and lower post-treatment tumor TCRbeta clonality.

Based on the germline V gene (reference sequence), the CDR1 and CDR2 sequences are GTSNPN and SVGIG. From the cysteine up to the phenylalanine, the CDR3 has a length of 13 residues. Only CDR3 DNA is held: 39 bases, read in frame from base 1. V is cut by 2 bases and J by 4 bases, and the space between the germline ends is 11 bases. The time point label, as the study defines it: before neoadjuvant nivolumab. The patients had newly diagnosed stage II-IVA oral cavity squamous cell carcinoma and had not received any prior systemic or radiation treatment. The cohort was composed of patients with HPV-negative, locally advanced oral cavity squamous cell carcinoma. Peripheral blood mononuclear cells were analyzed directly and were not maintained or expanded in culture. The samples were obtained from a longitudinal correlative study of a single-arm phase II trial testing neoadjuvant nivolumab in oral cavity squamous cell carcinoma. Genomic DNA-based TCRbeta sequencing was performed on subject-matched pre- and post-treatment PBMCs and tumors from three responders and three non-responders. Peripheral blood mononuclear cells were collected before nivolumab treatment and again after treatment, at the time of surgery. The Maxwell RSC DNA from Cells kit was used to extract genomic DNA from PBMCs.

For deep sequencing of PBMC libraries, mostly 450 to 500 ng of input genomic DNA was used, and six replicates were run per sample. TCRbeta libraries were prepared with the immunoSEQ hsTCRbeta kit according to the manufacturer's instructions. Sequencing of the completed libraries took place using an Illumina NovaSeq 6000 S4 flow cell after they had been pooled to approximately 3 nM. The study's own analysis went as follows. The immunoSEQ Analyzer handled quality control and preprocessing of the raw data. The analysis was restricted to productive rearrangements, with each unique CDR3 amino acid sequence defining a clonotype. Repertoire clonality was estimated as the Gini-Simpson index, which was calculated using the R package tcR. Gini indices were compared with Student's t test, and associations with tumor size change were assessed by Pearson correlation. TCRdb mirrors the immuneACCESS table, restricted to in-frame sequences. Some clones are absent from its copies; in checked studies, under half trace to an unresolved V gene, and the reason for the others is unknown. V, J and clone size were drawn from that table, and D and trimming were deduced from the DNA. This sample holds tens of thousands of clones; roughly four fifths were observed only once. Clones ranked in the top ten supply 2.5% to 3.5% of the sample.

The V and J genes are TRBV30 and TRBJ1-1; D gene: possibly TRBD1, on 6 matching bases. The origin of this receptor is a person aged 35-80 years with oral cavity squamous cell carcinoma. Sequenced here: PBMCs, sampled before nivolumab (anti-PD-1) treatment. The CDR3 protein: CAWSLTGSTEAFF. Read as DNA, the sequence is TGTGCCTGGAGTCTAACAGGGTCCACTGAAGCTTTCTTT. The entire variable domain, with the stretches around the CDR3 drawn from the reference TRBV30 and TRBJ1-1 proteins, is SQTIHQWPATLVQPVGSPLSLECTVEGTSNPNLYWYRQAAGRGLQLLFYSVGIGQISSEVPQNLSASRPQDRQFILSSKKLLLSDSGFYLCAWSLTGSTEAFFGQGTRLTVV.